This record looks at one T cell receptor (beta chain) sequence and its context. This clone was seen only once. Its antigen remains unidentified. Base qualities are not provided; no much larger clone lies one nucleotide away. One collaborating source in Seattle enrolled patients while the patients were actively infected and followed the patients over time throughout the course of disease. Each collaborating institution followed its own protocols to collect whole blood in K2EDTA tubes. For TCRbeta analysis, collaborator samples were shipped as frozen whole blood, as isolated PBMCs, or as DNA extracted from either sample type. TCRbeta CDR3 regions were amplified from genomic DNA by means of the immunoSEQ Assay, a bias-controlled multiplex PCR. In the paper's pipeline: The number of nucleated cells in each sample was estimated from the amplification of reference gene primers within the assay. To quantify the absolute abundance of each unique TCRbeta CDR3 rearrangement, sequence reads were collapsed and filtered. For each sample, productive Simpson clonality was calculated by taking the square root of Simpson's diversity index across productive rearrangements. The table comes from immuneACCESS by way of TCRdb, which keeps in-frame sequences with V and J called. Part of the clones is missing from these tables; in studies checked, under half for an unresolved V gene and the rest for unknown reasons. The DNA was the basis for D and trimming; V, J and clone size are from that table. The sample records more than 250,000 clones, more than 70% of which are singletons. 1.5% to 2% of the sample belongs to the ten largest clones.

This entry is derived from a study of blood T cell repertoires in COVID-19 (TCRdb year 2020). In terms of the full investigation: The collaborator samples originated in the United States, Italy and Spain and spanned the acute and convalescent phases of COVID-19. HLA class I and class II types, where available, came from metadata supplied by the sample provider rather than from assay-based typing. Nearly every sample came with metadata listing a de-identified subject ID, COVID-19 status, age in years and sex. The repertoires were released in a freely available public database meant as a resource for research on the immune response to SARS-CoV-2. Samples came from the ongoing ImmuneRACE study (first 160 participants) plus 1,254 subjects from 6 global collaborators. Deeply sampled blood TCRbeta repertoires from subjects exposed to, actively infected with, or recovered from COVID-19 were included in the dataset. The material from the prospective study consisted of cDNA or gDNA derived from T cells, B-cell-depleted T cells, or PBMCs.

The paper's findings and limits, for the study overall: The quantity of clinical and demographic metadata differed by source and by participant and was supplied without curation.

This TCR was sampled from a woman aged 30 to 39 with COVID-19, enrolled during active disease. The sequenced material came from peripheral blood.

Here the CDR3 is given as CASSSQATGRQPQHF. The sequenced DNA: TGTGCCAGCAGTTCCCAAGCCACAGGGAGACAGCCCCAGCATTTT. The sequence links TRBV6-2 or TRBV6-3 to TRBJ1-5; a tentative D call is TRBD1 (6 bases match). The germline V gene encodes CDR1 MNHEY and CDR2 SVGEGT. V lost 4 bases and J lost 7 bases; the stretch between them is 17 bases long. From cysteine to phenylalanine, the CDR3 is 15 amino acids long. Only CDR3 DNA is held: 45 bases, read in frame from base 1.